Sequencing of this T cell receptor beta chain was carried out in a study of regulatory T cells in long-lasting Graves disease. Study information: The criterion for persistent Graves' disease was over 5 years of antithyroid drugs with positive TSH receptor antibodies.

Time point here: persistent/refractory GD, antithyroid drugs over 5 years with positive TRAb. PBMCs were the source of the RNA used for TCR sequencing. The diagnosis of Graves' disease used American Thyroid Association guidelines. CDR3-region Arm-PCR and iRepertoire HTBI primers produced the TCR beta libraries. TCRdb fed the multiplex PCR reads into MiXCR, producing one record per CDR3 protein. This sample has roughly 360,000 distinct CDR3 sequences; approximately 25% occur once, and the top ten carry approximately 27%. This clonotype has more than one count but fewer than ten. Its specificity is unknown. Study findings and constraints: For persistent Graves' patients, TCR diversity was lower than for newly diagnosed ones.

The CDR3 has 13 amino acids. V gave up 5 bases and J gave up 4 bases; unmatched junction bases: 4. CDR1 is SGHAT, CDR2 FQDESV, per germline (reference sequence). V gene TRBV11-1 combines with J gene TRBJ1-1; 7 bases map to TRBD1. The sequence came from a woman aged 35 to 49 with Graves disease. The sequenced sample was peripheral blood mononuclear cells (PBMCs), obtained when the disease was refractory, from a patient treated with antithyroid drugs. The CDR3 sequence is CASSTDRFTEAFF. The CDR3, as DNA: TGTGCCAGCAGCACGGACAGGTTCACTGAAGCTTTCTTT.